This paragraph reports one TCR beta chain. Its antigen is unknown. No per-base quality is available; no much larger clone lies one base away. The meaning of the sample's time point label: baseline before first vaccination. The sample's treatment or condition label, in plain terms: meningococcal conjugate vaccine given as trial control. The vaccinee samples were drawn from two UK trials, COV001 and COV002, one of which was a single-blind randomized controlled phase 2/3 trial testing AZD1222 (ChAdOx1 nCoV-19) in healthy adults. Trial participant PBMC samples were collected at day 0 and day 28 after the second dose for TCRbeta chain sequencing. This specimen comes from a study of T cell responses to AZD1222 COVID-19 vaccine (TCRdb year 2021). Regarding the research as a whole: TCR sequencing was performed for more than 230 trial participants, of whom 200 to 220 were given two doses of AZD1222 and around 25 were given two doses of MenACWY control vaccine. Trial participants were enrolled by age into subgroups of 18-55, 56-69 and 70-plus years, and around 150, 29 and 61 TCR-sequenced participants, respectively, were included in these subgroups. Overall study results and their limits: Spike-specific TCR breadth and depth rose significantly after two AZD1222 doses compared with day 0 and with MenACWY recipients. The 56-69-year group was small, and its depth increase did not reach significance, likely because of low power. Reportedly, almost half of the unique spike-specific TCRs recognized epitopes lying outside the regions that are mutated in the B.1.351 and B.1.1.7 variants. Conclusions about previously exposed vaccinees are limited because only six or seven AZD1222 recipients were SARS-CoV-2 seropositive at baseline. CD4 TCRs associated with the vaccine covered the entire spike protein, and the dominant responses were in regions 160-218 and 743-854. Participants were mostly white British and included more females than males, and it was suggested by the authors that clonal diversity may have been underestimated. Because no day 14 peak-response samples were available, repertoires were characterized only after the peak T cell response.

V sheds 6 bases and J sheds 10 bases, leaving 15 bases between their ends. The CDR3 sequence holds 11 residues, the cysteine and phenylalanine included. The sequence is cut down to CDR3 DNA, 33 bases in frame from base 1. CDR1 DFQATT and CDR2 SNEGSKA were looked up in the germline V gene (reference sequence). The CDR3 regions of human TCRbeta chains were analyzed by immunosequencing. The original pipeline was this. Repertoire TCRs were checked for matches against a reference library of SARS-CoV-2-specific TCRs that had been generated using the MIRA antigen-specificity platform. Breadth was defined as the fraction of unique TCRs that were SARS-CoV-2-associated. Depth was defined as the fraction of total T cells that were SARS-CoV-2-associated. Each spike-specific TCR was assigned to its reactive spike region and to a CD4 or CD8 class using the MIRA data. Log10-transformed breadth and depth values were compared by one-way ANOVA with Sidak's multiple comparisons tests. This is the immuneACCESS table as TCRdb keeps it, with only in-frame sequences that have V and J called. A part of the clones is gone; compared with another copy, unresolved V genes explain less than half, and the rest is unexplained. V and J calls and clone size come straight from that table; D and trimming were deduced from the DNA. The sample profile shows about 150,000 clones; approximately 90% of them were found once. The top ten hold 3% to 4% of the sample.

This sequence originates from an adult in good health. This chain joins TRBV20-1 to TRBJ1-1, with the D gene uncertain. The input for sequencing was peripheral blood, taken on day 0 of MenACWY control vaccination. The DNA is TGCAGTGCAAAAGACACCTCGAGAGCTTTCTTT. This gives the protein CSAKDTSRAFF.